What follows describes a single T cell receptor (beta chain). What it binds is unknown. The sample belongs to a study of cytomegalovirus exposure and HLA in healthy donors. Among the 120 subjects of the validation cohort, separate from the 666-subject first cohort, were the donors. Study results and caveats: In vitro checks showed that a few CMV-associated chains really do target CMV antigens. According to a subsequent analysis, TCR clusters from the first cohort were inclined to appear together in the 120 validation repertoires. Some public TCRs appeared in many individuals, while most sequences were rare.

This table comes from immunoSEQ multiplex PCR, and its TCRdb copy is limited to in-frame clones, with some not included. The sample contains 130,000 to 150,000 clones, 91% of which appear only once. The receptor comes from a man aged 18 to 30 in good health and CMV-seronegative. Input material: PBMCs.

The CDR3, as DNA: TGTGCCAGCACCACCAGGAAGGTATCAGGAGATACGCAGTATTTT. This codes for CASTTRKVSGDTQYF. The chain joins TRBV6-1 to TRBJ2-3; D not certain. The germline V gene encodes CDR1 MNHNS and CDR2 SASEGT. The CDR3 covers 15 residues. V shed 7 bases and J shed 5 bases, with 19 bases lying between them.